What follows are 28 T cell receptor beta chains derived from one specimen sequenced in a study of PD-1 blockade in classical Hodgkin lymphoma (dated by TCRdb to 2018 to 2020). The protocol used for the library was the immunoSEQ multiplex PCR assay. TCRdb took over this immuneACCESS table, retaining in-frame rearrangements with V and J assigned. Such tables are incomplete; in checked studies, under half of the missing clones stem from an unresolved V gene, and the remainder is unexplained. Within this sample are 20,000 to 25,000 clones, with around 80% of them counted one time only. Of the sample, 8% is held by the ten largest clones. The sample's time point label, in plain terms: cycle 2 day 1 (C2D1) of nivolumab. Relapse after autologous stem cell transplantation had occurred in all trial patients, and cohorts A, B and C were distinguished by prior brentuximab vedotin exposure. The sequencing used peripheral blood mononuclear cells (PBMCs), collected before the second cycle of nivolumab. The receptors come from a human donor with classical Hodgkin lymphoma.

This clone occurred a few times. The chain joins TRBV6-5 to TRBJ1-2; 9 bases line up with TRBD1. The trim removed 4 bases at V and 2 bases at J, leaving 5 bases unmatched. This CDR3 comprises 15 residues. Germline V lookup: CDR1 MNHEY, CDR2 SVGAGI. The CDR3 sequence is CASSSTGGLNYGYTF. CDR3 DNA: TGTGCCAGCAGTTCAACAGGGGGCTTGAACTATGGCTACACCTTC.

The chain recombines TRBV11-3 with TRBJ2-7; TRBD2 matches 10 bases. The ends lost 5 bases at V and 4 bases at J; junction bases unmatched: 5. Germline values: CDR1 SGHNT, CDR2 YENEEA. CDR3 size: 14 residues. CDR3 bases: TGTGCCAGCAGCCTAGCGGGAGTTATGTACGAGCAGTACTTC. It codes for CASSLAGVMYEQYF.

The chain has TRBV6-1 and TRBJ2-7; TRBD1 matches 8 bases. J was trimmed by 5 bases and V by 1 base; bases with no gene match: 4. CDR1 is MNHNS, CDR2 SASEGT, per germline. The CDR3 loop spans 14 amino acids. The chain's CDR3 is CASSEDQGADEQYF. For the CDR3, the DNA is TGTGCCAGCAGTGAAGACCAGGGGGCGGACGAGCAGTACTTC.

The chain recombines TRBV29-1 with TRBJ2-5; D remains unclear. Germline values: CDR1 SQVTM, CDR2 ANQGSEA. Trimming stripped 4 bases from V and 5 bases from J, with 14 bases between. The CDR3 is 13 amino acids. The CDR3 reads CSVGRNLRETQYF. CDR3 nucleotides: TGCAGCGTTGGTAGAAACCTGCGGGAGACCCAGTACTTC.

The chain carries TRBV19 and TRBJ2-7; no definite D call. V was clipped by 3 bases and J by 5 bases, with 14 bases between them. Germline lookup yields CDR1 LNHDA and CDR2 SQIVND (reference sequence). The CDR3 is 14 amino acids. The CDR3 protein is CASSIRFHLDEQYF. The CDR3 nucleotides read TGTGCCAGTAGTATCCGGTTTCATCTCGACGAGCAGTACTTC.

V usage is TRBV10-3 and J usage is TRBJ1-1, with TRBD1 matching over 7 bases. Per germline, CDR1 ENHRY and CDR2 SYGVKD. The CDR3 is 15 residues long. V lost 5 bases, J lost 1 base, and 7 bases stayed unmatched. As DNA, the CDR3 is TGTGCCATCAGTCCGTACAGGGGTCGGAACACTGAAGCTTTCTTT. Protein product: CAISPYRGRNTEAFF.

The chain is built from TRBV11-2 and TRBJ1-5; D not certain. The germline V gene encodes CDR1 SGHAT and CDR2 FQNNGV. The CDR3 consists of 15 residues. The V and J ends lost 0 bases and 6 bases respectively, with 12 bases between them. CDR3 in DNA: TGTGCCAGCAGCTTAGATCCCGGACGAGGTCAGCCCCAGCATTTT. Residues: CASSLDPGRGQPQHF.

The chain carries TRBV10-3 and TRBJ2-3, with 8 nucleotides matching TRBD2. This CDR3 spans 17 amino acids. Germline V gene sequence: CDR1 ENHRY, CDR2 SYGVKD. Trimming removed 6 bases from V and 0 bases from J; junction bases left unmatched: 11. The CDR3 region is CAISKGPLAASTDTQYF. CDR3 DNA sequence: TGTGCCATCAGCAAAGGACCACTAGCGGCTAGCACAGATACGCAGTATTTT.

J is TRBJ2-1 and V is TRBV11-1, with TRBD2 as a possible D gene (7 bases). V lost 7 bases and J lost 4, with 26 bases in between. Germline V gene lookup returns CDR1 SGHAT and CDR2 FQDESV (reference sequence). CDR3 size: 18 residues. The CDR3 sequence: CASTGLETGGQPYNEQFF. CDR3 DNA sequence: TGTGCCAGCACCGGACTCGAAACGGGGGGACAACCATACAATGAGCAGTTCTTC.

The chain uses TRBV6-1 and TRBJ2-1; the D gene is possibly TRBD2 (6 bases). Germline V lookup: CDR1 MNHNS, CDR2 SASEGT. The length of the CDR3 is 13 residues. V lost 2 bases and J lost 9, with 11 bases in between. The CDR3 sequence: CASSEWRGVEQFF. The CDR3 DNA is TGTGCCAGCAGTGAATGGAGGGGTGTTGAGCAGTTCTTC.

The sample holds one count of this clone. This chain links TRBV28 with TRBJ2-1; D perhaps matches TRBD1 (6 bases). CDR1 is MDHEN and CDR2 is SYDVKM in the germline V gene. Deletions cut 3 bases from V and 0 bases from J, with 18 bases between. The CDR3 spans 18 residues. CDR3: CASSFQGWVPNSYNEQFF. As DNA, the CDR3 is TGTGCCAGCAGTTTTCAGGGGTGGGTGCCCAACTCCTACAATGAGCAGTTCTTC.

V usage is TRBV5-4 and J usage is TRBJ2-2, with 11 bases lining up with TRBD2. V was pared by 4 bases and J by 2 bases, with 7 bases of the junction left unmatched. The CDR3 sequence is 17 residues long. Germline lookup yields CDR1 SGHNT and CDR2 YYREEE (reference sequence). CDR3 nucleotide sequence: TGTGCCAGCAGCCCCAGACTAGCGGGGCTTAACACCGGGGAGCTGTTTTTT. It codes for CASSPRLAGLNTGELFF.

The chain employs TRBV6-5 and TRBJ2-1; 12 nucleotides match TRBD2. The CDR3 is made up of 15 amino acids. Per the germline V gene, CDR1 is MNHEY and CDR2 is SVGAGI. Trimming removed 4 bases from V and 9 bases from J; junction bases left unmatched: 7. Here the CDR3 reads CASSWRLAGATEQFF. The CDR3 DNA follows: TGTGCCAGCAGTTGGAGACTAGCGGGAGCGACTGAGCAGTTCTTC.

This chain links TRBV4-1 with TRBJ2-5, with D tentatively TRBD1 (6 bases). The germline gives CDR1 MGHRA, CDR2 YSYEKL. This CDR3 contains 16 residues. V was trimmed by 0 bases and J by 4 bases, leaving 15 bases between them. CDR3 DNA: TGCGCCAGCAGCCAAGATCATGCAGGGGTCCGAGAGACCCAGTACTTC. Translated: CASSQDHAGVRETQYF.

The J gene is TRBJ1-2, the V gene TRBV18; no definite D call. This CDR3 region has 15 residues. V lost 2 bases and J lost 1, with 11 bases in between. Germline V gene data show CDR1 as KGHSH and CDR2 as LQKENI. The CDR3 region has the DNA TGTGCCAGCTCACCATTGGCAGGAGATAACTATGGCTACACCTTC. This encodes CASSPLAGDNYGYTF.

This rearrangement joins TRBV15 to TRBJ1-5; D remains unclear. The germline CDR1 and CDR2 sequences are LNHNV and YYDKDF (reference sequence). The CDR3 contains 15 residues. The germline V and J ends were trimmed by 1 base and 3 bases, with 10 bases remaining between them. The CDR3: CATSRGGQNNQPQHF. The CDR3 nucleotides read TGTGCCACCAGCAGAGGTGGTCAGAACAATCAGCCCCAGCATTTT.

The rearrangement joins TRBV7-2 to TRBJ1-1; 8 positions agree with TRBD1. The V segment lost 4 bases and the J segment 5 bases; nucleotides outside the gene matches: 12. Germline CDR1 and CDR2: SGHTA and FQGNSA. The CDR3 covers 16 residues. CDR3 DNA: TGTGCCAGCAGCTCCAATCAGGGGGCGCTAAGGACTGAAGCTTTCTTT. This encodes CASSSNQGALRTEAFF.

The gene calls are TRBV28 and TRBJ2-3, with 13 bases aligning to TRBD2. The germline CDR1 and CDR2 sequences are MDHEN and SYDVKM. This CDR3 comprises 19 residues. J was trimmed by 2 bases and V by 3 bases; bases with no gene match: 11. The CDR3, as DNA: TGTGCCAGCAGTTTCCTGTTAGGGACTAGCGGGACAATCACAGATACGCAGTATTTT. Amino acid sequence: CASSFLLGTSGTITDTQYF. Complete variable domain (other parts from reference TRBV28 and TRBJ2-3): DVKVTQSSRYLVKRTGEKVFLECVQDMDHENMFWYRQDPGLGLRLIYFSYDVKMKEKGDIPEGYSVSREKKERFSLILESASTNQTSMYLCASSFLLGTSGTITDTQYFGPGTRLTVL.

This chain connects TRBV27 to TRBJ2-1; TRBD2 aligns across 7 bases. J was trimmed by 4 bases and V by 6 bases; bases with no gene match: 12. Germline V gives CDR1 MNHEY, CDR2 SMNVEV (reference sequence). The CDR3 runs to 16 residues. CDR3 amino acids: CASSTGSGTTYNEQFF. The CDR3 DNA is TGTGCCAGCAGCACTGGTTCGGGGACTACATACAATGAGCAGTTCTTC.

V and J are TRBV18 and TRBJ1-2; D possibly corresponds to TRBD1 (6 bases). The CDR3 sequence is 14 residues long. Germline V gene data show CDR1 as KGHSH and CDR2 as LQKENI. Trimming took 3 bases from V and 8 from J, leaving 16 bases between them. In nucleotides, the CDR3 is TGTGCCAGCTCACCTAGGGGGGGATCAGACGGCTACACCTTC. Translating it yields CASSPRGGSDGYTF.

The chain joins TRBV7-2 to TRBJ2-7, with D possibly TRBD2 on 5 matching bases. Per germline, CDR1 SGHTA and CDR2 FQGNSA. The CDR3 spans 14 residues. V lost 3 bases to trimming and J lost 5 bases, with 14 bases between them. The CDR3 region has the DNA TGTGCCAGCAGCTTCGGGCTAGCTCCCAACGAGCAGTACTTC. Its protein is CASSFGLAPNEQYF. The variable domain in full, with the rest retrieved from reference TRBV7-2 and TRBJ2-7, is GAGVSQSPSNKVTEKGKDVELRCDPISGHTALYWYRQSLGQGLEFLIYFQGNSAPDKSGLPSDRFSAERTGGSVSTLTIQRTQQEDSAVYLCASSFGLAPNEQYFGPGTRLTVT.

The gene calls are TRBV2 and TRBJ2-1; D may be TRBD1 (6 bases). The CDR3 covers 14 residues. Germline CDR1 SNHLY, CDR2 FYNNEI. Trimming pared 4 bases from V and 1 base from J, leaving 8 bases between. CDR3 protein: CASSGQGSYNEQFF. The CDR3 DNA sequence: TGTGCCAGCAGTGGTCAGGGGTCCTACAATGAGCAGTTCTTC.

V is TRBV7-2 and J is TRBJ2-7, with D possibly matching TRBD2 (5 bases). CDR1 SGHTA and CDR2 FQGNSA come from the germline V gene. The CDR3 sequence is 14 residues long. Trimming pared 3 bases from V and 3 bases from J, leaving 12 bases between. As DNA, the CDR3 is TGTGCCAGCAGCTTGACAAGCGGTTACTACGAGCAGTACTTC. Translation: CASSLTSGYYEQYF.

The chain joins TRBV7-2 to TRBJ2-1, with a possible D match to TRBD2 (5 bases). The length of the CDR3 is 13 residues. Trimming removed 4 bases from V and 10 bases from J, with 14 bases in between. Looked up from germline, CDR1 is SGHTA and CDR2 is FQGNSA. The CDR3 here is CASSSGLSGEQFF. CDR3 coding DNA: TGTGCCAGCAGCTCCGGACTCTCCGGGGAGCAGTTCTTC.

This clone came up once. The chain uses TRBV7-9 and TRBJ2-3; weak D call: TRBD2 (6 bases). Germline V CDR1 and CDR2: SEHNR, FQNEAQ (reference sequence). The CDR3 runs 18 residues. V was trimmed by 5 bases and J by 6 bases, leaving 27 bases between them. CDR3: CASSKKGWFGEVRDTQYF. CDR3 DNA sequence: TGTGCCAGCAGCAAAAAGGGTTGGTTCGGGGAGGTACGGGATACGCAGTATTTT.

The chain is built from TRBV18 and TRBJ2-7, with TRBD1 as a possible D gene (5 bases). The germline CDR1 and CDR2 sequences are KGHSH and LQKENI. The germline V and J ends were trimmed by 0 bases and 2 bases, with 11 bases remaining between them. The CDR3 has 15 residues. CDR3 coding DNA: TGTGCCAGCTCACCACCGACCAGGGAACCCTACGAGCAGTACTTC. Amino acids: CASSPPTREPYEQYF. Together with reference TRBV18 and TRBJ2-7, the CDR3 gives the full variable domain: NAGVMQNPRHLVRRRGQEARLRCSPMKGHSHVYWYRQLPEEGLKFMVYLQKENIIDESGMPKERFSAEFPKEGPSILRIQQVVRGDSAAYFCASSPPTREPYEQYFGPGTRLTVT.

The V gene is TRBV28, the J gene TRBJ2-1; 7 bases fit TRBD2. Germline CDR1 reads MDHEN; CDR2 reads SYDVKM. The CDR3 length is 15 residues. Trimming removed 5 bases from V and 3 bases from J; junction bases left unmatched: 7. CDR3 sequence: CASSPPGRGYNEQFF. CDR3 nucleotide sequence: TGTGCCAGCAGTCCCCCAGGGAGGGGCTACAATGAGCAGTTCTTC.

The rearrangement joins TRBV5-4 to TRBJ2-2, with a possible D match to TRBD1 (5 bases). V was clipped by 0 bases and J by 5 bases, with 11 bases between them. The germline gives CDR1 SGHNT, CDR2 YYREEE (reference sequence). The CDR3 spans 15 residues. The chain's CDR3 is CASSLGGPETGELFF. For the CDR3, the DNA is TGTGCCAGCAGCTTGGGGGGCCCAGAAACCGGGGAGCTGTTTTTT.